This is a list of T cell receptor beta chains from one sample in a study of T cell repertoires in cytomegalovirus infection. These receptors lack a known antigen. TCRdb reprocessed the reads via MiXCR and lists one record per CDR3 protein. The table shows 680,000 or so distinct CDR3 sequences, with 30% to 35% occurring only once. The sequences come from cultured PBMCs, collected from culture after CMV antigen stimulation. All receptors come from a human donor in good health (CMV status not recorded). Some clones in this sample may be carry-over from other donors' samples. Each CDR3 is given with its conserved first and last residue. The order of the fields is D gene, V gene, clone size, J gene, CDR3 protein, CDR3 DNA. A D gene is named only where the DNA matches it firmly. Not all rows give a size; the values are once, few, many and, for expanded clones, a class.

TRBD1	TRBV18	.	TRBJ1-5	CASAETGAGQPQHF	TGTGCCAGCGCCGAAACAGGGGCAGGTCAGCCCCAGCATTTT
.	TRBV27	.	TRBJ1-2	CASSSVRVGRNFNYGYTF	TGTGCCAGCAGTTCCGTAAGAGTCGGACGGAATTTCAACTATGGCTACACCTTC
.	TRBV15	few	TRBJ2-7	CATSFLRGYEQYF	TGTGCCACCAGCTTCCTCCGGGGCTACGAGCAGTACTTC
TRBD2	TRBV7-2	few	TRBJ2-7	CASSIRGGGSYEQYF	TGTGCCAGCAGCATCCGGGGGGGGGGATCCTACGAGCAGTACTTC
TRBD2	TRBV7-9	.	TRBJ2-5	CASSPGTSGRKETQYF	TGTGCCAGCAGCCCAGGGACTAGCGGGAGAAAAGAGACCCAGTACTTC
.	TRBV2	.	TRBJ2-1	CASGLFYNEQFF	TGTGCCAGCGGTCTCTTCTACAATGAGCAGTTCTTC
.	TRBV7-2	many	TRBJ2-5	CASSSFMGWETQYF	TGTGCCAGCAGCTCCTTTATGGGCTGGGAGACCCAGTACTTC
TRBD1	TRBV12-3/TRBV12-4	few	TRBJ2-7	CASASHRGIASHEQYF	TGTGCCAGCGCAAGTCACAGGGGGATAGCATCCCACGAGCAGTACTTC
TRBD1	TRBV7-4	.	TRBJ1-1	CASSRDRGSAEAFF	TGTGCCAGCAGCCGGGACAGGGGTAGCGCTGAAGCTTTCTTT
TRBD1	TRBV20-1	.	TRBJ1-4	CSARDGRQGSEKLFF	TGCAGTGCCCGAGACGGGAGACAGGGGAGTGAAAAACTGTTTTTT
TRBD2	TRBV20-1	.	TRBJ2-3	CSAKSGTATDTQYF	TGCAGTGCAAAAAGCGGGACCGCTACAGATACGCAGTATTTT
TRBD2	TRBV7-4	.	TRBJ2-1	CASSLGGSGRPYNEQFF	TGTGCCAGCAGCTTAGGGGGTAGCGGGAGGCCCTACAATGAGCAGTTCTTC
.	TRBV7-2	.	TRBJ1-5	CASSLALGINQPQHF	TGTGCCAGCAGCTTAGCCCTAGGTATCAATCAGCCCCAGCATTTT
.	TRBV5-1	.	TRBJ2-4	CASSVGQQNIQYF	TGCGCCAGCAGCGTAGGACAGCAAAACATTCAGTACTTC
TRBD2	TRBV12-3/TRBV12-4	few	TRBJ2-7	CASSLKGRGLAGVKSYEQYF	TGTGCCAGCAGTTTAAAGGGGAGGGGACTAGCGGGAGTCAAGTCCTACGAGCAGTACTTC
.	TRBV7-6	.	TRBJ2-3	CASSLASAGDTQYF	TGTGCCAGCAGCTTAGCCAGCGCCGGAGATACGCAGTATTTT
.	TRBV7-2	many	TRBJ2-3	CASSYDSSSSTDTQYF	TGTGCCAGCAGCTACGACAGCAGCTCTAGCACAGATACGCAGTATTTT
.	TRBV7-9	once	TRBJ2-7	CASSLAGGATGPEQYF	TGTGCCAGCAGCTTAGCAGGAGGTGCCACAGGTCCCGAGCAGTACTTC
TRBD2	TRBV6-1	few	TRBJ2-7	CAIPDKREDEQYF	TGTGCCATTCCCGACAAGCGGGAGGACGAGCAGTACTTC
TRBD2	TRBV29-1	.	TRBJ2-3	CSAAGDGTDTQYF	TGCAGCGCAGCGGGAGATGGAACAGATACGCAGTATTTT
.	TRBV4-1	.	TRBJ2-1	CASSQGVRRGPYNEQFF	TGCGCCAGCAGCCAAGGAGTTAGGAGGGGGCCCTACAATGAGCAGTTCTTC
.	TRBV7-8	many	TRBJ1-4	CASSFSATNEKLFF	TGTGCCAGCAGCTTTTCCGCAACTAATGAAAAACTGTTTTTT
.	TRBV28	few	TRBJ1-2	CASSVTGTRRGYTF	TGTGCCAGCAGTGTGACCGGGACGCGGCGAGGCTACACCTTC
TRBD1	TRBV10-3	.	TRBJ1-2	CAISDPKLGQGGYGYTF	TGTGCCATCAGTGACCCCAAACTGGGACAGGGGGGATATGGCTACACCTTC
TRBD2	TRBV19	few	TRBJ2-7	CASSIDLLAGGEQYF	TGTGCCAGTAGTATAGATCTATTGGCCGGGGGGGAGCAGTACTTC
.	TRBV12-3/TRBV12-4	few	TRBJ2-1	CASSLVIHEQFF	TGTGCCAGCAGTTTAGTCATCCATGAGCAGTTCTTC
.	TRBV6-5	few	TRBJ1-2	CASSYSAEIYGYTF	TGTGCCAGCAGTTACTCGGCCGAGATCTATGGCTACACCTTC
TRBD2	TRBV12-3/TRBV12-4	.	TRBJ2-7	CASSPGGTSEQYF	TGTGCCAGCAGTCCGGGAGGGACCAGCGAGCAGTACTTC
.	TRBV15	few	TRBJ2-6	CATGDSSGANVLTF	TGTGCCACAGGAGACAGTTCTGGGGCCAACGTCCTGACTTTC
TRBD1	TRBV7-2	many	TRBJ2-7	CASSTYRGDEQYF	TGTGCCAGCAGCACGTACAGGGGCGACGAGCAGTACTTC
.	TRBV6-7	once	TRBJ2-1	CASILSNEQFF	TGTGCCAGCATTCTTAGCAATGAGCAGTTCTTC
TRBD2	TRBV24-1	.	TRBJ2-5	CATSESTGLAGGVETQYF	TGTGCCACCAGTGAGTCTACGGGACTAGCGGGGGGCGTCGAGACCCAGTACTTC
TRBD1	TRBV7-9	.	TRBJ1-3	CASSYTLGTAGNTIYF	TGTGCCAGCAGCTACACCCTCGGGACAGCAGGAAACACCATATATTTT
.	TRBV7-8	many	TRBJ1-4	CASSARPAQGRYEKLFF	TGTGCCAGCAGCGCACGCCCCGCGCAGGGTCGTTATGAAAAACTGTTTTTT
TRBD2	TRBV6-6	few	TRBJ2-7	CASSPFGGGRAREQYF	TGTGCCAGCAGTCCCTTCGGGGGCGGGAGGGCAAGGGAGCAGTACTTC
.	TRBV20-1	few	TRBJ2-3	CSAYTRTSDTQYF	TGCAGTGCCTATACTAGGACCTCAGATACGCAGTATTTT
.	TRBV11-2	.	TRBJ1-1	CASSTRPSGGEAFF	TGTGCCAGCAGCACTAGACCCTCGGGGGGTGAAGCTTTCTTT
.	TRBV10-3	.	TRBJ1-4	CAIIDRRTNEKLFF	TGTGCCATCATTGACCGGAGAACTAATGAAAAACTGTTTTTT
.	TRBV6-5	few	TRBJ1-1	CASSYDRVREAFF	TGTGCCAGCAGTTACGACCGAGTGAGGGAAGCTTTCTTT
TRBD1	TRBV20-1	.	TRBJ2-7	CSTTGGSYEQYF	TGCAGTACCACAGGGGGCTCCTACGAGCAGTACTTC
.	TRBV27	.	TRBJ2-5	CASSFEGGKETQYF	TGTGCCAGCAGTTTTGAGGGGGGGAAAGAGACCCAGTACTTC
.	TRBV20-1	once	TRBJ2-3	CSARDGRKTDTQYF	TGCAGTGCTAGAGATGGCCGGAAGACAGATACGCAGTATTTT
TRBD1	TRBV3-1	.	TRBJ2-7	CASTRQGFSYEQYF	TGTGCCAGCACCAGACAGGGGTTCTCCTACGAGCAGTACTTC
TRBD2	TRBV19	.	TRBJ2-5	CASAGTSGPQETQYF	TGTGCCAGTGCTGGGACTAGCGGGCCCCAAGAGACCCAGTACTTC
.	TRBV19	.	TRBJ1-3	CASSRTPRDTIYF	TGTGCCAGTAGTCGGACCCCCCGGGACACCATATATTTT
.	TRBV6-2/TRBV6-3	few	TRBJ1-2	CASSLREPDYGYTF	TGTGCCAGCAGTTTACGGGAACCCGACTATGGCTACACCTTC
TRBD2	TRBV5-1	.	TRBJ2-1	CASTILGISGSNEQFF	TGCGCCAGCACAATTTTGGGTATTAGCGGGAGCAATGAGCAGTTCTTC
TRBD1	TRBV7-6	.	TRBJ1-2	CASSSRNQGDGYTF	TGTGCCAGCAGCTCCCGAAATCAGGGGGATGGCTACACCTTC